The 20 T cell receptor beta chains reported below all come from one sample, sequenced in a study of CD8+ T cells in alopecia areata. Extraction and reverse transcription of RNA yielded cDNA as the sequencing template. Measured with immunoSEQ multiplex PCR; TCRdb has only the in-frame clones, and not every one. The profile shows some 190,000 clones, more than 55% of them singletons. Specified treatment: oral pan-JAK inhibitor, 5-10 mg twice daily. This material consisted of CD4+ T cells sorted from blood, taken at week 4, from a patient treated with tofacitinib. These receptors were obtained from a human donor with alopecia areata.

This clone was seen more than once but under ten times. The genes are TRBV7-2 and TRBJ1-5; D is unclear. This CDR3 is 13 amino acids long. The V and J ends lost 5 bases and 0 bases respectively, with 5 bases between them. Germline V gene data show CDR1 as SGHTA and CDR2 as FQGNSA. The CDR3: CASSANSNQPQHF. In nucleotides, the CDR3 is TGTGCCAGCAGCGCCAATAGCAATCAGCCCCAGCATTTT.

The CDR3 sequence is CASSQDKGGGPTGELFF. The CDR3 bases are TGTGCCAGCAGCCAAGATAAAGGGGGAGGGCCGACCGGGGAGCTGTTTTTT. The chain employs TRBV4-2 and TRBJ2-2, with a weak D call TRBD2 (7 bases). The germline V gene has CDR1 LGHNA and CDR2 YNFKEQ. CDR3 length: 17 amino acids. V dropped 0 bases and J dropped 5 bases, with 16 bases sitting between them.

DNA of the CDR3: TGTGCCTGGGGGATCATGGGGACGAAAGCTTTCTTT. This sequence encodes CAWGIMGTKAFF. The rearrangement uses TRBV30 and TRBJ1-1; possibly TRBD1 for D (5 bases). With 5 bases removed from V and 9 bases from J, the gap between germline ends came to 16 bases. Germline CDR1 is GTSNPN and CDR2 is SVGIG (reference sequence). The CDR3 contains 12 residues.

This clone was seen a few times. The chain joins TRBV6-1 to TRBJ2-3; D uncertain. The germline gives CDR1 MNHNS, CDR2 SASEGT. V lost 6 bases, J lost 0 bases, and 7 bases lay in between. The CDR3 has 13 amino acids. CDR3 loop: CASRSTSTDTQYF. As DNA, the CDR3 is TGTGCCAGCAGAAGTACTAGCACAGATACGCAGTATTTT.

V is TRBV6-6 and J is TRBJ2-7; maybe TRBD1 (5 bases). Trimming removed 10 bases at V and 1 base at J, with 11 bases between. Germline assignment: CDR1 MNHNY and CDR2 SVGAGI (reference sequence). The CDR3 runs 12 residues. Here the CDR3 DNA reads TGTGCCACTACGGACAAGTCCTACGAGCAGTACTTC. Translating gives CATTDKSYEQYF.

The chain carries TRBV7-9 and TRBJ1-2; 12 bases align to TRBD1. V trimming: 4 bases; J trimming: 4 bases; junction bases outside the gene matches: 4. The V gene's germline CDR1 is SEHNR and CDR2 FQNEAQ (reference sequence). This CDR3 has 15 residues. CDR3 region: CASSSRDRGPYGYTF. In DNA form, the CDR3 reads TGTGCCAGCAGCTCCCGGGACAGGGGGCCCTATGGCTACACCTTC.

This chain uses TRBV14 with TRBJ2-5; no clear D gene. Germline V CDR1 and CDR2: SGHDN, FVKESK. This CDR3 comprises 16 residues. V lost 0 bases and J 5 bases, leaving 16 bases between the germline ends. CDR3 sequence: CASSQDGLLGRETQYF. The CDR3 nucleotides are TGTGCCAGCAGCCAAGATGGGCTTCTTGGGCGGGAGACCCAGTACTTC.

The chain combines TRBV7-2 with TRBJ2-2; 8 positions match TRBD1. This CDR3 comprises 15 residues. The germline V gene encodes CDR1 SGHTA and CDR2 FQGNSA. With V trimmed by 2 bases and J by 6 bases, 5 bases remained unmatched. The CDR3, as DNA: TGTGCCAGCAGCTTATCGGCAGGGGGCTCCGGGGAGCTGTTTTTT. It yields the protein CASSLSAGGSGELFF.

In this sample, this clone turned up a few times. The CDR3 here is CAWSRGSSGNTIYF. Written as DNA, the CDR3 is TGTGCCTGGAGCCGGGGATCCTCTGGAAACACCATATATTTT. The chain employs TRBV30 and TRBJ1-3; D ambiguous. Deletions cut 3 bases from V and 0 bases from J, with 9 bases between. Germline assignment: CDR1 GTSNPN and CDR2 SVGIG (reference sequence). The CDR3 is 14 residues long.

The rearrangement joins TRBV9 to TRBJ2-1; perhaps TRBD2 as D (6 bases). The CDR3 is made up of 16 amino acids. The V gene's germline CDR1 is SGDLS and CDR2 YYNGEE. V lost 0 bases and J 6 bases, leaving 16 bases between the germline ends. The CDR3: CASSVGIWAGGNEQFF. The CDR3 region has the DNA TGTGCCAGCAGCGTAGGGATTTGGGCCGGGGGCAATGAGCAGTTCTTC.

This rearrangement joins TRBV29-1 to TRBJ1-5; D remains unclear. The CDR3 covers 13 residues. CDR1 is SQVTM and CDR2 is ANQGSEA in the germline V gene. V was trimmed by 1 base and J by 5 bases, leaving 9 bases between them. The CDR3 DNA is TGCAGCGTTGAAGTATCCGGGGATCAGCCCCAGCATTTT. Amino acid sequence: CSVEVSGDQPQHF. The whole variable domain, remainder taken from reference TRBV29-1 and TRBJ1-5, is SAVISQKPSRDICQRGTSLTIQCQVDSQVTMMFWYRQQPGQSLTLIATANQGSEATYESGFVIDKFPISRPNLTFSTLTVSNMSPEDSSIYLCSVEVSGDQPQHFGDGTRLSIL.

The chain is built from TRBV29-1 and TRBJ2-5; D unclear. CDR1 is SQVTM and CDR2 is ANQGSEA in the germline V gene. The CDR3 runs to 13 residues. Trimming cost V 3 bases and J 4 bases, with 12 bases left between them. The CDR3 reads CSVERTMGETQYF. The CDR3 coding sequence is TGCAGCGTTGAGCGTACGATGGGAGAGACCCAGTACTTC.

The CDR3 sequence: CASSQGNVNTIYF. Here the CDR3 DNA reads TGTGCCAGCAGCCAAGGGAACGTAAACACCATATATTTT. The J gene is TRBJ1-3, the V gene TRBV14; no definite D call. This CDR3 spans 13 amino acids. Germline V CDR1 and CDR2: SGHDN, FVKESK. V was cut by 1 base and J by 6 bases, with 7 bases left in between.

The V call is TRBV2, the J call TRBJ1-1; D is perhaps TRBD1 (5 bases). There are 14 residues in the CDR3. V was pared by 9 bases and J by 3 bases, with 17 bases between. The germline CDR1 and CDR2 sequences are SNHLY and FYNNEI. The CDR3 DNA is TGTGCCAGAGGGCGGTCAGCGGGGGACACTGAAGCTTTCTTT. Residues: CARGRSAGDTEAFF.

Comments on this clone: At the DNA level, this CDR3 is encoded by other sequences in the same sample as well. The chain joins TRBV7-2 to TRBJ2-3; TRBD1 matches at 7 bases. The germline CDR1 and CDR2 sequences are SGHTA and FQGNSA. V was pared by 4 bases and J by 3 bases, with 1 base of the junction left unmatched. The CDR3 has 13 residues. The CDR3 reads CASSSQGTDTQYF. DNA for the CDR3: TGTGCCAGCAGCTCACAGGGGACAGATACGCAGTATTTT.

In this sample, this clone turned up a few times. The CDR3 DNA is TGTGCCAGCAGTGGTCAGGGGAAGGAAAAACTGTTTTTT. It codes for CASSGQGKEKLFF. This chain joins TRBV25-1 and TRBJ1-4; tentative D call: TRBD1 (6 bases). V was pared by 4 bases and J by 8 bases, with 11 bases between. The CDR3 covers 13 residues. The germline gives CDR1 MGHDK, CDR2 SYGVNS.

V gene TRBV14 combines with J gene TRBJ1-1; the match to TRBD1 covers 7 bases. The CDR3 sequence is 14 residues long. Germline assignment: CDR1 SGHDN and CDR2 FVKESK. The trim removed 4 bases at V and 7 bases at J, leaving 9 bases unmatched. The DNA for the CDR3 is TGTGCCAGCAGCCCATTACAGGGGATGGATGAAGCTTTCTTT. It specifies CASSPLQGMDEAFF.

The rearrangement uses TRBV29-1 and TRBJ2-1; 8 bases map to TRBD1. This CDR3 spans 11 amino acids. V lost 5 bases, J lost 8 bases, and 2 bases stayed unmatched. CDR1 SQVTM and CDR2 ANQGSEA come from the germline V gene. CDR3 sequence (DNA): TGCAGCGTTCAGACAGGGGATGAGCAGTTCTTC. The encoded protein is CSVQTGDEQFF.

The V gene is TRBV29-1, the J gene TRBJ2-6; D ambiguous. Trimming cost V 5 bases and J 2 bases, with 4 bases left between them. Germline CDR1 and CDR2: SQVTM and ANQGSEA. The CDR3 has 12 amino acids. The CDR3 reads CSVNPGANVLTF. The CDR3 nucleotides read TGCAGCGTTAACCCTGGGGCCAACGTCCTGACTTTC. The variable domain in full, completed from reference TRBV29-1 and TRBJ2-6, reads SAVISQKPSRDICQRGTSLTIQCQVDSQVTMMFWYRQQPGQSLTLIATANQGSEATYESGFVIDKFPISRPNLTFSTLTVSNMSPEDSSIYLCSVNPGANVLTFGAGSRLTVL.

CDR3 DNA sequence: TGTGCCACCAGCAGAGGGGGAGCAGGAGAGACCCAGTACTTC. Translation gives CATSRGGAGETQYF. The chain uses TRBV15 and TRBJ2-5, with D possibly matching TRBD2 (5 bases). Trimming removed 1 base from V and 4 bases from J, with 10 bases in between. CDR1 LNHNV and CDR2 YYDKDF come from the germline V gene (reference sequence). The CDR3 length is 14 residues.